These T cell receptor beta chains were read from a single sample in a study of T cells in Graves' hyperthyroidism and ophthalmopathy. TCRdb used MiXCR to reprocess the multiplex PCR reads, holding one entry per CDR3 protein. The sample lists 600,000 to 850,000 distinct CDR3 sequences, over 15% occurring once. Sequencing was performed on blood. These receptors originate from a woman aged 45-65 years with Graves' hyperthyroidism that later progressed to Graves' ophthalmopathy. The conserved cysteine and the conserved F or W are not part of the CDR3 here.

V gene	J gene	CDR3 protein
TRBV5-1	TRBJ2-5	ASSLDPGREETQY
TRBV7-3	TRBJ2-3	ASSLTFDLSTDTQY
TRBV20-1	TRBJ2-2	SAREIGVQDLVLQTGELF
TRBV11-1	TRBJ1-4	ASSSRTGVNEKLF
TRBV4-1	TRBJ2-3	ASSQDRDRVTDTQY
TRBV20-1	TRBJ2-4	SARDDRAAKNIQY
TRBV6-5	TRBJ2-3	ASSYSKDLRTGCAY
TRBV5-1	TRBJ2-3	ASSFRQAMNFEHTDTQY
TRBV5-1	TRBJ2-2	ASSRWTSGANTGELF
TRBV5-1	TRBJ1-1	ASGLVAGENTEAF
TRBV7-8	TRBJ1-5	ASSFSEGQHYSNQPQH
TRBV5-1	TRBJ2-3	ASSPTSGFTDTQY
TRBV30	TRBJ1-4	AWSKADTTNEKLF
TRBV20-1	TRBJ2-5	SARETSGQETQY
TRBV5-1	TRBJ1-2	ASSLGGVHGGYT
TRBV4-1	TRBJ2-5	ASSQLLGLAGSETQY
TRBV9	TRBJ2-2	ASSVSPGGTGELF
TRBV5-1	TRBJ2-5	VSSLGRVRETQY
TRBV20-1	TRBJ1-2	SAREIRDGYGYT
TRBV9	TRBJ2-3	ASSGLAVTSTDTQY
TRBV19	TRBJ2-7	ASSPGTGSFEQY
TRBV20-1	TRBJ1-5	SATVVGVNQPQH
TRBV20-1	TRBJ2-7	SARAIGINTYEQY
TRBV4-1	TRBJ1-2	ASSQERGLLGYT